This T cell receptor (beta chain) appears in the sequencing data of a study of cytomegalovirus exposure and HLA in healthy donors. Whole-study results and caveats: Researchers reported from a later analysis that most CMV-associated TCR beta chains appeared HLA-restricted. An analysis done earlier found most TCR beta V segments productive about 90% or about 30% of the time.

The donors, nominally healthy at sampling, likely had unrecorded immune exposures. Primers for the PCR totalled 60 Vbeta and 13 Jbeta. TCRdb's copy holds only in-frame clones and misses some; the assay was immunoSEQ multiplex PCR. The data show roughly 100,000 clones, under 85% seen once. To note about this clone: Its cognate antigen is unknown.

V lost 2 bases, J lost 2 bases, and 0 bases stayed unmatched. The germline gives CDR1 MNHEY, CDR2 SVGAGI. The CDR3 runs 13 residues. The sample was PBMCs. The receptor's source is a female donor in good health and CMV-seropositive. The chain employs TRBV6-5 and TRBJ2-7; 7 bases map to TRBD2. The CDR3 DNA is TGTGCCAGCAGTTACGCGGGAGCCTACGAGCAGTACTTC. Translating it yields CASSYAGAYEQYF.